A single sample gave rise to the 30 T cell receptor beta chains below, sequenced in a study of T cell responses to AZD1222 COVID-19 vaccine. The assay was immunoSEQ multiplex PCR, and TCRdb's table has in-frame clones only and misses some. This sample has about 120,000 clones, with 70% to 90% found just once. Here the sequenced sample was peripheral blood, taken 28 days after the second AZD1222 dose. The receptor set was obtained from an adult who received the AZD1222 COVID-19 vaccine.

The chain joins TRBV12-3 or TRBV12-4 to TRBJ1-4, with a possible D match to TRBD1 (5 bases). V dropped 1 base and J dropped 8 bases, with 8 bases sitting between them. There are 13 residues in the CDR3. CDR3 DNA sequence: TGTGCCAGCAGTTTAGGGGGCTTCGAAAAACTGTTTTTT. Translating gives CASSLGGFEKLFF.

The chain is built from TRBV19 and TRBJ1-6; D is unclear. Trimming removed 7 bases at V and 4 bases at J, with 8 bases between. Germline CDR1 is LNHDA and CDR2 is SQIVND (reference sequence). There are 13 residues in the CDR3. CDR3 loop: CASTIGYNSPLHF. CDR3 nucleotide sequence: TGTGCCAGTACCATCGGGTATAATTCACCCCTCCACTTT.

The rearrangement joins TRBV28 to TRBJ1-6; D unresolved. Trimming removed 8 bases from V and 7 bases from J, with 18 bases in between. In germline, CDR1 is MDHEN, CDR2 SYDVKM. The CDR3 consists of 15 residues. Here the CDR3 reads CASVAGNDGNSPLHF. The CDR3 DNA is TGTGCCAGCGTGGCGGGGAACGATGGGAATTCACCCCTCCACTTT.

In its sample, this clone was seen once. The rearrangement links TRBV28 to TRBJ2-3, with 7 bases that match TRBD2. After removal of 3 bases from V and 4 bases from J, the junction contained 10 bases not matched to a gene. Germline-derived CDR1 and CDR2 are MDHEN and SYDVKM. This CDR3 comprises 16 residues. CDR3 loop: CASSLLRAGRADTQYF. CDR3 sequence (DNA): TGTGCCAGCAGTTTGCTGAGGGCAGGGAGGGCAGATACGCAGTATTTT.

The chain is built from TRBV9 and TRBJ2-7; D tentatively reads TRBD1 or TRBD2 (5 bases each). Germline CDR1 and CDR2: SGDLS and YYNGEE. Trimming stripped 0 bases from V and 6 bases from J, with 16 bases between. The CDR3 sequence is 15 residues long. CDR3 loop: CASSVAIGGLGEQYF. Here the CDR3 DNA reads TGTGCCAGCAGCGTAGCTATTGGGGGTTTAGGCGAGCAGTACTTC. The variable domain in full, with the rest retrieved from reference TRBV9 and TRBJ2-7, is DSGVTQTPKHLITATGQRVTLRCSPRSGDLSVYWYQQSLDQGLQFLIQYYNGEERAKGNILERFSAQQFPDLHSELNLSSLELGDSALYFCASSVAIGGLGEQYFGPGTRLTVT.

The chain joins TRBV5-5 to TRBJ2-4; D unclear. This CDR3 has 14 amino acids. Germline assignment: CDR1 SGHKS and CDR2 YYEKEE (reference sequence). V lost 6 bases and J lost 6, with 16 bases in between. CDR3 in DNA: TGTGCCAGCACCCTAGGGCACACCCGAAACATTCAGTACTTC. Its protein is CASTLGHTRNIQYF.

A word on this clone: One end of the junction is discordant with germline, which a read error may explain. The gene calls are TRBV28 and TRBJ1-5, with D unclear. The CDR3 totals 13 residues. Germline lookup yields CDR1 MDHEN and CDR2 SYDVKM. The CDR3 is CASSIEGNQPRHF. DNA for the CDR3: TGTGCCAGCAGTATTGAGGGCAATCAGCCCCGGCATTTT.

This clone was counted only a few times. The V gene is TRBV4-3, the J gene TRBJ1-1; no clear D gene. The germline V gene has CDR1 LGHNA and CDR2 YSLEER. The length of the CDR3 is 15 residues. V was shortened by 0 bases and J by 1 base, with 9 bases between the two germline ends. In nucleotides, the CDR3 is TGCGCCAGCAGCCAAGATGGCCGAGAGAACACTGAAGCTTTCTTT. Translation: CASSQDGRENTEAFF.

This chain joins TRBV30 and TRBJ1-3; D remains ambiguous. With 2 bases removed from V and 4 bases from J, the gap between germline ends came to 6 bases. CDR3 size: 12 residues. Germline V gene sequence: CDR1 GTSNPN, CDR2 SVGIG (reference sequence). The CDR3 nucleotides are TGTGCCTGGAGTTGGGTAGGAAACACCATATATTTT. This translates into CAWSWVGNTIYF. The full variable domain, with the rest looked up from reference TRBV30 and TRBJ1-3, is SQTIHQWPATLVQPVGSPLSLECTVEGTSNPNLYWYRQAAGRGLQLLFYSVGIGQISSEVPQNLSASRPQDRQFILSSKKLLLSDSGFYLCAWSWVGNTIYFGEGSWLTVV.

The chain combines TRBV18 with TRBJ2-5; 8 nucleotides agree with TRBD2. Trimming cost V 6 bases and J 5 bases; bases outside gene matches: 5. This CDR3 contains 13 residues. Per the germline V gene, CDR1 is KGHSH and CDR2 is LQKENI. The CDR3 bases are TGTGCCAGCTCTCGGACTAGCCGCGAGACCCAGTACTTC. Translating it yields CASSRTSRETQYF.

V and J are TRBV19 and TRBJ2-7, with 8 nucleotides matching TRBD1. The CDR3 loop spans 16 amino acids. CDR1 is LNHDA and CDR2 is SQIVND in the germline V gene (reference sequence). After removal of 1 base from V and 3 bases from J, the junction contained 8 bases not matched to a gene. The CDR3: CASSIALEGQVYEQYF. CDR3 DNA: TGTGCCAGTAGTATAGCCTTAGAGGGACAGGTCTACGAGCAGTACTTC.

CDR3 amino acids: CAFTRGQTNYGYTF. The CDR3 nucleotides read TGTGCCTTTACCCGGGGCCAGACCAACTATGGCTACACCTTC. The chain joins TRBV30 to TRBJ1-2, with D possibly TRBD1 on 5 matching bases. The germline V gene encodes CDR1 GTSNPN and CDR2 SVGIG (reference sequence). V lost 7 bases, J lost 2 bases, and 17 bases lay in between. The CDR3 is 14 amino acids. Based on the CDR3 plus reference TRBV30 and TRBJ1-2, the full variable domain is SQTIHQWPATLVQPVGSPLSLECTVEGTSNPNLYWYRQAAGRGLQLLFYSVGIGQISSEVPQNLSASRPQDRQFILSSKKLLLSDSGFYLCAFTRGQTNYGYTFGSGTRLTVV.

The genes are TRBV7-8 and TRBJ1-5; the D gene is possibly TRBD1 (5 bases). The V end lost 1 base, the J end lost 7 bases, and 20 bases lay between the germline ends. The germline V gene encodes CDR1 SGHVS and CDR2 FQNEAQ. CDR3 length: 17 residues. DNA for the CDR3: TGTGCCAGCAGCTTAGTGAGTCGTCTTGAGGGGAAACAGCCCCAGCATTTT. Encoded protein: CASSLVSRLEGKQPQHF.

This clone occurred a few times. This chain uses TRBV19 with TRBJ1-2, with no clear D. Germline V CDR1 and CDR2: LNHDA, SQIVND (reference sequence). The V end lost 5 bases, the J end lost 4 bases, and 11 bases lay between the germline ends. CDR3 length: 13 amino acids. The CDR3 DNA reads as TGTGCCAGTAGTTCGTTGGCGGGCTATGGCTACACCTTC. It yields the protein CASSSLAGYGYTF.

V gene TRBV30 combines with J gene TRBJ2-3; D might be TRBD2 (5 bases). Germline V gives CDR1 GTSNPN, CDR2 SVGIG (reference sequence). CDR3 length equals 13 residues. The V and J ends lost 2 bases and 6 bases respectively, with 12 bases between them. The CDR3 protein is CAWSSAVSDTQYF. CDR3 sequence (DNA): TGTGCCTGGAGTTCAGCGGTCTCCGATACGCAGTATTTT.

The chain joins TRBV7-6 to TRBJ2-3; D may be TRBD2 (5 bases). There are 17 residues in the CDR3. The V end lost 5 bases, the J end lost 6 bases, and 24 bases lay between the germline ends. Germline V CDR1 and CDR2: SGHVS, FNYEAQ. DNA for the CDR3: TGTGCCAGCAGCCCCAGGAACGGCGGGTGGACCCCCGATACGCAGTATTTT. It codes for CASSPRNGGWTPDTQYF. Filled out from reference TRBV7-6 and TRBJ2-3, the complete variable domain reads GAGVSQSPRYKVTKRGQDVALRCDPISGHVSLYWYRQALGQGPEFLTYFNYEAQQDKSGLPNDRFSAERPEGSISTLTIQRTEQRDSAMYRCASSPRNGGWTPDTQYFGPGTRLTVL.

The CDR3 is CASSLPNTGELFF. CDR3 DNA: TGTGCCAGCAGCCTCCCCAACACCGGGGAGCTGTTTTTT. The J gene is TRBJ2-2, the V gene TRBV9, with D unresolved. CDR1 and CDR2 (germline): SGDLS, YYNGEE. This CDR3 spans 13 amino acids. The germline V and J ends were trimmed by 4 bases and 2 bases, with 6 bases remaining between them.

The CDR3 nucleotides read TGTGCCAGTTTTAGGGGTTATGGCTACACCTTC. It yields the protein CASFRGYGYTF. V is TRBV19 and J is TRBJ1-2; maybe TRBD1 (5 bases). The CDR3 runs 11 residues. Between the trimmed V and J ends, which lost 8 bases and 5 bases, there was a span of 9 bases. Germline CDR1 is LNHDA and CDR2 is SQIVND (reference sequence). The full variable domain, with the rest looked up from reference TRBV19 and TRBJ1-2, is DGGITQSPKYLFRKEGQNVTLSCEQNLNHDAMYWYRQDPGQGLRLIYYSQIVNDFQKGDIAEGYSVSREKKESFPLTVTSAQKNPTAFYLCASFRGYGYTFGSGTRLTVV.

The rearrangement links TRBV3-1 (or the pseudogene TRBV3-2) to TRBJ1-5; no firm D call. The CDR3 loop spans 15 amino acids. The germline CDR1 and CDR2 sequences are LGHDT and YNNKEL (reference sequence). Trimming removed 0 bases from V and 6 bases from J, with 12 bases in between. The CDR3 nucleotides are TGTGCCAGCAGCCAAGATATAGGGTACAGTCAGCCCCAGCATTTT. It translates to CASSQDIGYSQPQHF.

J is TRBJ1-1 and V is TRBV18; maybe TRBD1 (5 bases). Trimming shortened V by 2 bases and J by 5 bases, and 12 bases separated the two germline ends. This CDR3 is built from 14 residues. Germline-derived CDR1 and CDR2 are KGHSH and LQKENI. CDR3: CASSPGDGWTEAFF. CDR3 DNA sequence: TGTGCCAGCTCACCAGGGGACGGTTGGACTGAAGCTTTCTTT.

Points on this clone: The sample contains more than one DNA sequence encoding this CDR3. The chain couples TRBV18 to TRBJ1-5; no definite D call. Trimming took off 3 bases at V and 1 base at J, with 7 bases between the two ends. The CDR3 contains 14 residues. The germline V gene encodes CDR1 KGHSH and CDR2 LQKENI. The CDR3 coding sequence is TGTGCCAGCTCACCCCTGGACAGCAATCAGCCCCAGCATTTT. Its translation is CASSPLDSNQPQHF.

The chain uses TRBV10-2 and TRBJ1-1, with D hard to call. The germline V and J ends were trimmed by 3 bases and 3 bases, with 8 bases remaining between them. The CDR3 contains 13 residues. Germline V gene sequence: CDR1 WSHSY, CDR2 SAAADI. CDR3 in DNA: TGCGCCAGCAGTGAAGGCCGGGACACTGAAGCTTTCTTT. Amino acids: CASSEGRDTEAFF.

This clone has more than one count but fewer than ten. The chain joins TRBV24-1 to TRBJ2-1, with D possibly being TRBD1 (6 bases). Germline V gene lookup returns CDR1 KGHDR and CDR2 SFDVKD. V was clipped by 3 bases and J by 5 bases, with 13 bases between them. The CDR3 is 15 residues long. The CDR3 sequence is CATSDPNRVNNEQFF. DNA for the CDR3: TGTGCCACCAGTGATCCAAACAGGGTCAACAATGAGCAGTTCTTC.

The chain carries TRBV9 and TRBJ2-6; D tentatively reads TRBD1 or TRBD2 (5 bases each). Trimming stripped 0 bases from V and 1 base from J, with 11 bases between. From germline, CDR1 is SGDLS and CDR2 YYNGEE. The CDR3 extends over 17 amino acids. CDR3 coding DNA: TGTGCCAGCAGCGTAGGGTCCGGGGCATCTGGGGCCAACGTCCTGACTTTC. Protein sequence: CASSVGSGASGANVLTF.

This chain joins TRBV5-5 and TRBJ2-2; D is undetermined. CDR3 length: 14 residues. Trimming left V 0 bases short and J 4 bases short, with 7 bases between. In germline, CDR1 is SGHKS, CDR2 YYEKEE (reference sequence). The CDR3 spells CASSLAQITGELFF. The CDR3 DNA follows: TGTGCCAGCAGCTTGGCCCAGATCACCGGGGAGCTGTTTTTT.

The rearrangement uses TRBV10-1 and TRBJ2-5; unclear D gene. Germline lookup yields CDR1 WNHNN and CDR2 SYGVQD (reference sequence). The V gene lost 0 bases and the J gene lost 5 bases, with 13 bases spanning the gap. The CDR3 length is 15 residues. The CDR3 DNA reads as TGCGCCAGCAGTGAGTCACAGTCGCCTCGGGAGACCCAGTACTTC. The encoded protein is CASSESQSPRETQYF.

The V call is TRBV15, the J call TRBJ1-5; D possibly corresponds to TRBD1 (5 bases). Trimming took 7 bases from V and 2 from J, leaving 12 bases between them. CDR1 is LNHNV, CDR2 YYDKDF, per germline (reference sequence). This CDR3 region has 14 residues. The CDR3 loop reads CATKRDHGNQPQHF. CDR3 coding DNA: TGTGCCACCAAAAGGGACCATGGCAATCAGCCCCAGCATTTT.

The chain uses TRBV6-5 and TRBJ1-5, with unresolved D. V lost 6 bases and J 0 bases, leaving 6 bases between the germline ends. The CDR3 covers 13 residues. The germline V gene has CDR1 MNHEY and CDR2 SVGAGI. The CDR3, as DNA: TGTGCCAGCAGCCCGGGTAGCAATCAGCCCCAGCATTTT. Protein sequence: CASSPGSNQPQHF.

The rearrangement uses TRBV4-3 and TRBJ1-1; tentatively, D is TRBD1 (5 bases). Germline V gene sequence: CDR1 LGHNA, CDR2 YSLEER. The CDR3 runs to 15 residues. V lost 4 bases and J 0 bases, leaving 12 bases between the germline ends. The CDR3 DNA is TGCGCCAGCAGCCCTCGGACACCCATGAACACTGAAGCTTTCTTT. It specifies CASSPRTPMNTEAFF.

The sample holds one count of this clone. In DNA form, the CDR3 reads TGTGCCAGCAGTTCACCACCCGGGACAAAGCACCCTGGAGCTTTCTTT. It is translated as CASSSPPGTKHPGAFF. The J gene is TRBJ1-1, the V gene TRBV28, with D possibly being TRBD1 (6 bases). The ends were cut back, 4 bases at V and 10 bases at J, with 25 bases in the middle. Per germline, CDR1 MDHEN and CDR2 SYDVKM. The CDR3 length is 16 residues.